The T cell receptor beta chain described here comes from a study of cytomegalovirus exposure and HLA in healthy donors. A multiplex PCR was run with 60 Vbeta primers and 13 Jbeta primers. Sequenced by immunoSEQ multiplex PCR; TCRdb stores in-frame clones only, minus some. The table for this sample gives 45,000 to 55,000 clones. Study-wide points: Highly shared sequence variants in one cluster were likely a sequencing artifact. In a later analysis, HLA-associated TCR beta chains were more clonally expanded than equally common others. Per a later analysis, about 17,000 TCR beta sequences showed association with HLA alleles at 0.05 false discovery rate. Immune exposure data for these donors was limited to CMV serostatus.

The length of the CDR3 is 16 residues. The V gene lost 2 bases and the J gene lost 5 bases, with 18 bases spanning the gap. From germline, CDR1 is SEHNR and CDR2 FQNEAQ (reference sequence). With respect to this clone: Its target is not known.

Sequencing was carried out using PBMCs. The receptor's source is a woman between 50 and 59 years old in good health and CMV-seropositive. The chain joins TRBV7-9 to TRBJ2-5; TRBD1 might be the D (5 bases). The CDR3 spells CASSLFQGLGQETQYF. The DNA of the CDR3 is TGTGCCAGCAGCTTATTTCAGGGCCTGGGGCAGGAGACCCAGTACTTC.